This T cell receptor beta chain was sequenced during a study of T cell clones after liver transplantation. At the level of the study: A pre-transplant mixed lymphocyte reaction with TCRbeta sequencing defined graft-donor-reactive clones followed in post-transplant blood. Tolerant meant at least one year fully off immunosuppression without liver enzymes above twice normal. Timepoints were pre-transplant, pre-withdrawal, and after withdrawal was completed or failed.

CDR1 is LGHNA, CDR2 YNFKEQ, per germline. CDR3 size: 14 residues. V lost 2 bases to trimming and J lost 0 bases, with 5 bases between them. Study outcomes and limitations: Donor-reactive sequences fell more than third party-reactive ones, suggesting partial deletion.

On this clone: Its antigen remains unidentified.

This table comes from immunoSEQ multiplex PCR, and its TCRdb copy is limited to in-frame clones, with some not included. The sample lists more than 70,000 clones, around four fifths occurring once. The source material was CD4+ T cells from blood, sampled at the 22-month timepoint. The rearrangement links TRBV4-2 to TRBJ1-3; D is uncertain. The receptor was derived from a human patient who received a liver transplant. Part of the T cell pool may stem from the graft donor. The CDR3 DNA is TGTGCCAGCAGCCAATATAGCTCTGGAAACACCATATATTTT. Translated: CASSQYSSGNTIYF.